This T cell receptor (beta chain) comes out of a study of human T cells and chemical hapten exposure. Whole-study context: Patients additionally received therapeutic doses of diphenylcyclopropenone on the scalp once a week, and this continued throughout the roughly 25-week study. Study-level results: Controls formed significantly fewer large CDR3 similarity clusters than expanded TCRs did.

One entry per CDR3 protein, called by TCRdb with MiXCR from the RACE reads. The sample lists 50,000 or so distinct CDR3 sequences, over 9.5% occurring once. The V end lost 5 bases, the J end lost 10 bases, and 18 bases lay between the germline ends. The CDR3 totals 14 residues. CDR1 is SGHAT, CDR2 FQNNGV, per germline. Sample time point: patch test 3, about 24 weeks after DPC sensitization. Treatment meaning: therapeutic diphenylcyclopropenone sensitization with weekly scalp DPC. The authors' total RNA extraction used unfractionated whole blood. The sample holds many counts of this clonotype. No antigen is known for it.

The sample in question was whole blood, obtained in connection with sensitization to the hapten diphenylcyclopropenone (DPC). The J gene is TRBJ2-1, the V gene TRBV11-2, with D unclear. The clonotype originates from a woman in her thirties or forties with alopecia areata. Some clones in this sample may be carry-over from other donors' samples. CDR3 bases: TGTGCCAGCAGCAAAAGGCAGATGGATCGGGAGCAGTTCTTC. Amino acid sequence: CASSKRQMDREQFF. The whole variable domain, filled in from reference TRBV11-2 and TRBJ2-1, reads EAGVAQSPRYKIIEKRQSVAFWCNPISGHATLYWYQQILGQGPKLLIQFQNNGVVDDSQLPKDRFSAERLKGVDSTLKIQPAKLEDSAVYLCASSKRQMDREQFFGPGTRLTVL.